This T cell receptor beta chain originates from a study of blood T cell repertoires in COVID-19. In the original analysis: The authors estimated nucleated cell counts from reference gene primer amplification. Profiling relied on immunoSEQ multiplex PCR, and the TCRdb table lists in-frame clones only, not all of them. The V and J calls and clone size come from that table; D and trimming were worked out from the DNA. This sample has about 250,000 clones, with around 84% found just once. Deletions cut 6 bases from V and 0 bases from J, with 17 bases between. Germline CDR1 reads KGHSH; CDR2 reads LQKENI. The CDR3 covers 17 residues.

V is TRBV18 and J is TRBJ2-2; D call uncertain. Sequenced material: PBMCs or T cells enriched from blood (not recorded which). This clonotype was sampled from a man aged 35 to 55 who had recovered from COVID-19. The CDR3 bases are TGTGCCAGCTCGCCGACACGTCGCCTCGCGAACACCGGGGAGCTGTTTTTT. Translated: CASSPTRRLANTGELFF.